The rows below give T cell receptor beta chains drawn from one sample of a study of blood T cell repertoires in COVID-19. Here immunoSEQ multiplex PCR was the method, and the copy in TCRdb shows in-frame clones only, minus some. Here the sample spans 400,000 to 500,000 clones, approximately 88% being singletons. Source material: PBMCs or T cells enriched from blood (not recorded which). These TCRs come from a woman in her thirties or forties who had recovered from COVID-19. The CDR3 runs from the conserved cysteine through the conserved F or W. Fields, in order: D gene, V gene, J gene, clone size, CDR3 protein, CDR3 DNA. The D gene is left open where the match is weak. Not all rows give a size; the values are once, few, many and, for expanded clones, a class.

-,TRBV4-1,TRBJ1-2,-,CASSPLGRGTDGYTF,TGCGCCAGCAGCCCCCTAGGACGGGGTACAGATGGCTACACCTTC
-,TRBV12-3/TRBV12-4,TRBJ2-7,-,CASNLRVGEQYF,TGTGCCAGCAATCTCCGGGTCGGCGAGCAGTACTTC
-,TRBV14,TRBJ2-6,-,CASSLREGEGPWGGANVLTF,TGTGCCAGCAGCCTCCGAGAGGGGGAGGGACCCTGGGGTGGGGCCAACGTCCTGACTTTC
-,TRBV19,TRBJ2-5,-,CASSIDLGRGETQYF,TGTGCCAGTAGTATAGATCTGGGCAGGGGAGAGACCCAGTACTTC
-,TRBV27,TRBJ1-1,-,CASSLGPGVTEAFF,TGTGCCAGCAGTTTAGGCCCGGGGGTCACTGAAGCTTTCTTT
TRBD1,TRBV9,TRBJ2-7,few,CASSDRTGSAEQYF,TGTGCCAGCAGCGACAGGACAGGGAGTGCCGAGCAGTACTTC
-,TRBV7-2,TRBJ1-1,-,CASSLRAGIRNTEAFF,TGTGCCAGCAGCTTAAGAGCAGGGATCAGGAACACTGAAGCTTTCTTT
-,TRBV7-2,TRBJ2-3,-,CASSPRTDTQYF,TGTGCCAGCAGCCCTCGCACAGATACGCAGTATTTT
-,TRBV18,TRBJ2-5,-,CASSPLQEGKTQYF,TGTGCCAGCTCACCATTGCAGGAAGGAAAGACCCAGTACTTC
-,TRBV7-8,TRBJ1-2,-,CASSLEQGGDYGYTF,TGTGCCAGCAGCCTCGAACAAGGAGGCGACTATGGCTACACCTTC
TRBD1,TRBV9,TRBJ2-3,-,CAKLQGEMNTDTQYF,TGTGCCAAACTTCAGGGGGAGATGAACACAGATACGCAGTATTTT
-,TRBV5-1,TRBJ2-1,-,CASSPGTTANNEQFF,TGCGCCAGCAGCCCAGGGACAACTGCGAACAATGAGCAGTTCTTC
-,TRBV14,TRBJ1-4,-,CASSQGGELKLFF,TGTGCCAGCAGCCAAGGCGGGGAACTGAAACTGTTTTTT
-,TRBV19,TRBJ2-2,-,CASSIGGAPGELFF,TGTGCCAGTAGTATAGGGGGCGCCCCCGGGGAGCTGTTTTTT
TRBD2,TRBV7-8,TRBJ2-1,-,CASRLPWAGVSNEQFF,TGTGCCAGCAGGTTGCCTTGGGCGGGAGTATCCAATGAGCAGTTCTTC
TRBD2,TRBV7-9,TRBJ2-7,-,CASSRGLAGAYEQYF,TGTGCCAGCAGCCGGGGGCTAGCGGGAGCTTATGAGCAGTACTTC
-,TRBV5-6,TRBJ2-1,-,CASSLEQGTLNEQFF,TGTGCCAGCAGCTTGGAGCAGGGAACGCTGAATGAGCAGTTCTTC
-,TRBV14,TRBJ1-3,-,CASSQDYRVGNTIYF,TGTGCCAGCAGCCAAGACTACAGGGTTGGAAACACCATATATTTT
-,TRBV7-2,TRBJ1-6,-,CASSARTGMDSPLHF,TGTGCCAGCAGCGCGAGGACGGGGATGGATTCACCCCTCCACTTT
-,TRBV24-1,TRBJ2-1,-,CATRSGSYNEQFF,TGTGCCACCCGAAGCGGATCCTACAATGAGCAGTTCTTC
-,TRBV2,TRBJ2-5,few,CASGDNQETQYF,TGTGCCAGCGGGGACAACCAAGAGACCCAGTACTTC
-,TRBV15,TRBJ1-5,-,CATSDASPTEAQHF,TGTGCCACCAGCGACGCAAGCCCCACTGAGGCCCAGCATTTT
TRBD1,TRBV24-1,TRBJ1-1,-,CATSDFPRQGMNTEAFF,TGTGCCACCAGTGATTTCCCCCGACAGGGGATGAACACTGAAGCTTTCTTT
TRBD1,TRBV5-6,TRBJ2-7,-,CASRQTGFEQYF,TGTGCCAGCAGGCAGACAGGGTTTGAGCAGTACTTC
-,TRBV6-5,TRBJ2-7,-,CASSYGAGSSYEQYF,TGTGCCAGCAGTTACGGGGCGGGGTCCTCCTACGAGCAGTACTTC
-,TRBV6-2/TRBV6-3,TRBJ1-1,-,CASSYSIYRVNTEAFF,TGTGCCAGCAGTTATTCGATCTACAGGGTGAACACTGAAGCTTTCTTT
-,TRBV5-4,TRBJ2-2,once,CASSLDNRDTGELFF,TGTGCCAGCAGCTTGGATAACAGGGACACCGGGGAGCTGTTTTTT
-,TRBV18,TRBJ2-6,-,CASSPDSNVLTF,TGTGCCAGCTCACCCGATAGCAACGTCCTGACTTTC
-,TRBV11-1,TRBJ1-3,-,CASSLAQRGGISGNTIYF,TGTGCCAGCAGCTTAGCGCAACGAGGGGGAATCTCTGGAAACACCATATATTTT
TRBD1,TRBV6-2/TRBV6-3,TRBJ1-5,-,CASSSGGEGQPQHF,TGTGCCAGCAGTTCAGGGGGCGAGGGACAGCCCCAGCATTTT
TRBD2,TRBV19,TRBJ2-4,-,CASSITPGLAGSQYF,TGTGCCAGTAGTATCACGCCGGGACTAGCGGGGAGTCAGTACTTC
-,TRBV6-2/TRBV6-3,TRBJ1-5,-,CASSQWGDQPQHF,TGTGCCAGCAGTCAGTGGGGGGATCAGCCCCAGCATTTT
-,TRBV18,TRBJ2-7,-,CASSPPFNEQYF,TGTGCCAGCTCACCACCATTTAACGAGCAGTACTTC
-,TRBV7-2,TRBJ1-1,-,CASSLVEGNTEAFF,TGTGCCAGCAGCTTAGTCGAGGGGAACACTGAAGCTTTCTTT
TRBD1,TRBV4-3,TRBJ2-7,once,CASSLDRYYEQYF,TGCGCCAGCAGCCTGGACAGGTACTACGAGCAGTACTTC
-,TRBV19,TRBJ2-2,-,CASSRLTSAGELFF,TGTGCCAGTAGTAGATTGACTAGTGCCGGGGAGCTGTTTTTT